Included here is one T cell receptor (beta chain) sequence, with context. Its antigen is not identified. TCRdb's copy holds only in-frame clones and misses some; the assay was immunoSEQ multiplex PCR. The table records some 56,000 clones, around 94% of them present only once. This record belongs to a study of cytomegalovirus exposure and HLA in healthy donors. The V end was cut by 2 bases, the J end by 5 bases, with 13 bases between. This CDR3 comprises 14 residues. In germline, CDR1 is WNHNN, CDR2 SYGVQD (reference sequence). Regarding the study as a whole: Most sequenced TCRs were rare (though some public TCRs occurred in many donors).

The chain employs TRBV10-1 and TRBJ2-7; tentatively, D is TRBD2 (6 bases). The receptor's source is a young man in good health and CMV-seronegative. The specimen sequenced was PBMCs. CDR3 sequence (DNA): TGCGCCAGCAGTGAGCAAGCGGGTAGCCACGAGCAGTACTTC. Translation gives CASSEQAGSHEQYF.